Relative to its sample, the clone carrying this T cell receptor beta chain is medium-sized. Its matching antigen is unknown. The timepoints at which blood was sampled were baseline, cycle 4 day 1, and cycle 7 day 1. The CDR3 extends over 12 amino acids. V lost 7 bases and J lost 5, with 14 bases in between. CDR1 and CDR2 (germline): SQVTM, ANQGSEA. The source of the sample is a study of OX40 agonist ivuxolimab in advanced cancers. Whole-study context: Ivuxolimab was delivered to patients intravenously every 2 weeks at doses spanning 0.01 to 10 mg/kg.

TCRdb's copy holds only in-frame clones and misses some; the assay was immunoSEQ multiplex PCR. The sample has 55,000 to 65,000 clones; under 90% are singletons. Findings of the study overall: Compared with CD4+, CD8+ T cells on average had more expanded clones.

The sample here was CD4+ or CD8+ T cells sorted from blood, taken in a trial of the OX40 agonist ivuxolimab. The TCR comes from an adult with an advanced solid tumor such as melanoma, head and neck, liver or kidney cancer. The rearrangement links TRBV29-1 to TRBJ1-1; D is unresolved. The CDR3 region is CSAGIGLTEAFF. CDR3 in DNA: TGCAGCGCCGGAATCGGGCTTACTGAAGCTTTCTTT.